Following are 2 T cell receptor beta chains from one sample sequenced in a study of response to subunit inactivated influenza vaccine. TCRdb fed the RT-PCR reads into MiXCR, producing one record per CDR3 protein. The sample lists 300,000 to 350,000 distinct CDR3 sequences; 22% were seen once. The sample here was PBMCs from blood, taken about 20 months after vaccination. These receptors all come from a man between 50 and 70 years old who received an inactivated influenza vaccine.

The V gene is TRBV29-1, the J gene TRBJ1-2; D unclear. Germline CDR1 and CDR2: SQVTM and ANQGSEA. The CDR3 spans 13 residues. V was trimmed by 0 bases and J by 2 bases, leaving 7 bases between them. The CDR3: CSVEDKGNYGYTF. CDR3 DNA sequence: TGCAGCGTTGAAGACAAGGGAAACTATGGCTACACCTTC.

V gene TRBV2 combines with J gene TRBJ2-7, with TRBD2 as a possible D gene (5 bases). In germline, CDR1 is SNHLY, CDR2 FYNNEI. Trimming left V 9 bases short and J 3 bases short, with 15 bases between. The CDR3 is 13 amino acids. Here the CDR3 DNA reads TGTGCCAGTGAAGCGGTTCAAGGCTACGAGCAGTACTTC. Translation: CASEAVQGYEQYF. Full variable domain (rest looked up from reference TRBV2 and TRBJ2-7): EPEVTQTPSHQVTQMGQEVILRCVPISNHLYFYWYRQILGQKVEFLVSFYNNEISEKSEIFDDQFSVERPDGSNFTLKIRSTKLEDSAMYFCASEAVQGYEQYFGPGTRLTVT.